What follows are 7 T cell receptor beta chains derived from one specimen sequenced in a study of blood T cell repertoires in COVID-19. Assay used: immunoSEQ multiplex PCR; TCRdb lists only in-frame clones, some missing. Found here are about 250,000 clones, about four fifths of them singletons; the top ten hold about 8.9%. What was sequenced was peripheral blood. These receptors originate from a man at least 80 years old with acute or convalescent COVID-19.

Regarding this clone: One end of the junction varies from germline; a read error may be responsible. CDR3 sequence reads: CASSLGGRSGETHF. CDR3 in DNA: TGTGCCAGCAGCTTGGGGGGCCGCTCAGGGGAAACGCACTTC. The gene calls are TRBV5-6 and TRBJ2-7; TRBD1 might be the D (6 bases). The CDR3 totals 14 residues. The germline V gene encodes CDR1 SGHDT and CDR2 YYEEEE.

The chain employs TRBV28 and TRBJ2-7, with D tentatively TRBD1 (5 bases). Trimming took 8 bases from V and 1 from J, leaving 9 bases between them. CDR3 length: 12 residues. Per the germline V gene, CDR1 is MDHEN and CDR2 is SYDVKM. The CDR3 loop is CASGAVSYEQYF. The CDR3 region has the DNA TGTGCCAGCGGGGCGGTATCCTACGAGCAGTACTTC.

The sample holds one count of this clone. V and J are TRBV6-5 and TRBJ1-4; maybe TRBD1 (5 bases). Germline-derived CDR1 and CDR2 are MNHEY and SVGAGI. The V end was cut by 7 bases, the J end by 0 bases, with 9 bases between. This CDR3 has 14 amino acids. CDR3 protein: CASIGGSTNEKLFF. The CDR3 DNA follows: TGTGCCAGCATTGGGGGGTCAACTAATGAAAAACTGTTTTTT.

The chain recombines TRBV25-1 with TRBJ2-1, with 7 bases fitting TRBD1. V shed 2 bases and J 7 bases; nucleotides not matched to a gene: 8. The CDR3 loop spans 15 amino acids. CDR1 and CDR2 from the germline V gene are MGHDK and SYGVNS. The CDR3 reads CASSEEGANWNEQFF. The DNA of the CDR3 is TGTGCCAGCAGTGAAGAGGGGGCGAATTGGAATGAGCAGTTCTTC. Variable domain in full (rest from reference TRBV25-1 and TRBJ2-1): EADIYQTPRYLVIGTGKKITLECSQTMGHDKMYWYQQDPGMELHLIHYSYGVNSTEKGDLSSESTVSRIRTEHFPLTLESARPSHTSQYLCASSEEGANWNEQFFGPGTRLTVL.

As regards this clone: A much larger clone lies one base from this, so it may be a read error. The chain couples TRBV6-7 to TRBJ2-1, with D perhaps matching TRBD2 (6 bases). TRBV6-7 is designated an ORF whose function remains uncertain. CDR3 length equals 17 residues. The V end lost 5 bases, the J end lost 9 bases, and 26 bases lay between the germline ends. The CDR3 DNA follows: TGTGCCAGCAGTGGGTCCGGGAGAATTATCGTGTATGGTGAGCAGTTCTTC. Protein product: CASSGSGRIIVYGEQFF.

This rearrangement joins TRBV19 to TRBJ1-4; D is uncertain. The CDR3 spans 16 residues. Trimming shortened V by 3 bases and J by 0 bases, and 11 bases separated the two germline ends. Germline lookup yields CDR1 LNHDA and CDR2 SQIVND (reference sequence). CDR3 sequence (DNA): TGTGCCAGTAGTATGTGGGCCATTGCAACTAATGAAAAACTGTTTTTT. Protein sequence: CASSMWAIATNEKLFF.

The V and J genes are TRBV12-3 or TRBV12-4 and TRBJ2-7; perhaps TRBD1 as D (6 bases). Between the trimmed V and J ends, which lost 5 bases and 9 bases, there was a span of 11 bases. The CDR3 runs to 11 residues. The CDR3: CASSLTGWQYF. The DNA of the CDR3 is TGTGCCAGCAGTCTAACAGGGTGGCAGTACTTC.